This TCR beta chain was sequenced in a study of T cell repertoires in cytomegalovirus infection. For the study at large: CMV infection and matching HLA type were both indicated by public TCR beta signatures. Notes on the study in general: Of the TCR beta families, the public ones yielded a cumulative frequency that identified carriers of CMV plus the relevant HLA. What dominated the ex vivo response were HLA-C-restricted CMV-specific TCR beta clonotypes.

The CDR3 runs to 15 residues. The V gene end was trimmed by 4 bases and the J gene end by 6 bases; junction bases not matched to a gene: 9. From germline, CDR1 is SGHTA and CDR2 FQGNSA. This clonotype has more than one count but fewer than ten. Its antigen is undetermined. Using its own MiXCR run on the reads, TCRdb lists one record per CDR3 protein. The sample lists about 310,000 distinct CDR3 sequences, roughly 15% occurring once. Sequenced input: PBMCs. The J gene is TRBJ1-5, the V gene TRBV7-2; TRBD1 matches 7 bases. The receptor was isolated from a human donor in good health (CMV status not recorded). Some clones in this sample may be carry-over from other donors' samples. The CDR3 coding sequence is TGTGCCAGCAGCTCAGGGGGACCTTGGCGTCAGCCCCAGCATTTT. Amino acid sequence: CASSSGGPWRQPQHF.